The 23 T cell receptor beta chains presented below share a single source sample, sequenced in a study of OX40 agonist ivuxolimab in advanced cancers. Only in-frame clones appear in the TCRdb table, and some are missing; sequencing was by immunoSEQ multiplex PCR. The sample carries 35,000 to 40,000 clones, 70% to 90% recorded once. The material sequenced was CD4+ or CD8+ T cells sorted from blood, taken in a trial of the OX40 agonist ivuxolimab. The receptors derive from an adult with an advanced solid tumor such as melanoma, head and neck, liver or kidney cancer.

The gene calls are TRBV30 and TRBJ1-3; D possibly corresponds to TRBD1 (6 bases). The CDR3 is 14 amino acids. Germline loops: CDR1 GTSNPN, CDR2 SVGIG (reference sequence). V was pared by 2 bases and J by 2 bases, with 10 bases between. The CDR3 loop reads CAWSWTVAGNTIYF. DNA of the CDR3: TGTGCCTGGAGTTGGACAGTGGCTGGAAACACCATATATTTT.

The genes are TRBV6-5 and TRBJ1-2; weak D call: TRBD1 (5 bases). Germline V lookup: CDR1 MNHEY, CDR2 SVGAGI. V was cut by 7 bases and J by 8 bases, with 17 bases left in between. There are 13 residues in the CDR3. The CDR3 nucleotides read TGTGCCAGCATGAACCGGGACTTCCAGGGCTACACCTTC. Its protein is CASMNRDFQGYTF.

The chain joins TRBV15 to TRBJ2-3; a possible D gene is TRBD1 (5 bases). The CDR3 length is 16 residues. Germline V gene sequence: CDR1 LNHNV, CDR2 YYDKDF (reference sequence). Trimming shortened V by 3 bases and J by 6 bases, and 19 bases separated the two germline ends. The CDR3 DNA is TGTGCCACCAGCAGGCCCGGACATGAATATTCGGATACGCAGTATTTT. It codes for CATSRPGHEYSDTQYF.

V gene TRBV6-5 combines with J gene TRBJ2-7, with 9 nucleotides matching TRBD1. J lost 0 bases, V lost 3 bases, and 6 bases had no gene match. This CDR3 is built from 16 residues. The germline V gene has CDR1 MNHEY and CDR2 SVGAGI. The CDR3 protein is CASSYGGTGLSYEQYF. The CDR3, as DNA: TGTGCCAGCAGTTATGGCGGGACAGGGCTCTCCTACGAGCAGTACTTC.

V and J are TRBV6-1 and TRBJ2-1; 9 bases align to TRBD1. V was pared by 0 bases and J by 9 bases, with 9 bases of the junction left unmatched. This CDR3 contains 16 residues. The V gene's germline CDR1 is MNHNS and CDR2 SASEGT. The CDR3 protein is CASSEAWRQGVVEQFF. Written as DNA, the CDR3 is TGTGCCAGCAGTGAAGCGTGGAGACAGGGGGTGGTTGAGCAGTTCTTC.

This clone showed up just once. This rearrangement joins TRBV2 to TRBJ2-7; 7 bases are shared with TRBD1. The CDR3 is made up of 18 amino acids. J gave up 2 bases and V 3 bases, and 16 bases lay outside the gene matches. CDR1 and CDR2 from the germline V gene are SNHLY and FYNNEI. The CDR3 coding sequence is TGTGCCAGCAGTGATTCGGGACAGACCAATACCTTTACCTACGAGCAGTACTTC. Its translation is CASSDSGQTNTFTYEQYF. Drawing the rest from reference TRBV2 and TRBJ2-7, the complete variable domain is EPEVTQTPSHQVTQMGQEVILRCVPISNHLYFYWYRQILGQKVEFLVSFYNNEISEKSEIFDDQFSVERPDGSNFTLKIRSTKLEDSAMYFCASSDSGQTNTFTYEQYFGPGTRLTVT.

This chain joins TRBV6-5 and TRBJ1-1; possibly TRBD1 for D (5 bases). This CDR3 has 14 amino acids. Trimming left V 5 bases short and J 0 bases short, with 10 bases between. CDR1 MNHEY and CDR2 SVGAGI come from the germline V gene. CDR3 sequence reads: CASSPGGVNTEAFF. CDR3 DNA sequence: TGTGCCAGCAGTCCTGGAGGGGTGAACACTGAAGCTTTCTTT.

This CDR3 is CASSTAGWDYEQYF. The CDR3 DNA sequence: TGTGCCAGTAGTACCGCAGGGTGGGACTACGAGCAGTACTTC. This chain joins TRBV19 and TRBJ2-7, with a possible D match to TRBD1 (5 bases). The CDR3 runs 14 residues. Trimming took 4 bases from V and 3 from J, leaving 13 bases between them. Germline CDR1 LNHDA, CDR2 SQIVND (reference sequence).

The rearrangement uses TRBV7-9 and TRBJ2-7; the D gene could be TRBD1 or TRBD2 (5 bases each). This CDR3 has 14 residues. V was pared by 3 bases and J by 3 bases, with 12 bases between. Germline CDR1 is SEHNR and CDR2 is FQNEAQ (reference sequence). The CDR3: CASSFQRDRYEQYF. The CDR3 region has the DNA TGTGCCAGCAGCTTTCAACGGGACCGCTACGAGCAGTACTTC.

The rearrangement uses TRBV14 and TRBJ2-1, with TRBD2 matching over 8 bases. After removal of 0 bases from V and 6 bases from J, the junction contained 7 bases not matched to a gene. The CDR3 has 16 amino acids. In germline, CDR1 is SGHDN, CDR2 FVKESK. This CDR3 is CASSQDRAGVLNEQFF. The CDR3 region has the DNA TGTGCCAGCAGCCAAGATCGAGCGGGAGTCCTCAATGAGCAGTTCTTC.

The chain is built from TRBV28 and TRBJ2-7; D may be TRBD2 (5 bases). CDR3 length: 14 residues. V was pared by 6 bases and J by 7 bases, with 19 bases between. Germline assignment: CDR1 MDHEN and CDR2 SYDVKM. CDR3 sequence: CASSRETPTMEQYF. The DNA of the CDR3 is TGTGCCAGCAGCCGGGAAACTCCGACTATGGAGCAGTACTTC.

This sequence joins TRBV28 and TRBJ1-4; 7 bases line up with TRBD1. The CDR3 has 15 residues. In germline, CDR1 is MDHEN, CDR2 SYDVKM. J lost 8 bases, V lost 2 bases, and 8 bases had no gene match. CDR3 bases: TGTGCCAGCAGTTTACCCCGGGACAGCAAAGAAAAACTGTTTTTT. Translation gives CASSLPRDSKEKLFF.

This clone came up once. The chain couples TRBV6-5 to TRBJ1-1; D ambiguous. The germline V gene has CDR1 MNHEY and CDR2 SVGAGI. The CDR3 loop spans 14 amino acids. V was shortened by 6 bases and J by 1 base, with 12 bases between the two germline ends. For the CDR3, the DNA is TGTGCCAGCAGGGAGTTTGGGTGGAACACTGAAGCTTTCTTT. As protein: CASREFGWNTEAFF.

The rearrangement uses TRBV4-2 and TRBJ2-7; perhaps TRBD1 as D (6 bases). Trimming removed 2 bases from V and 0 bases from J, with 11 bases in between. The CDR3 has 15 amino acids. Germline CDR1 is LGHNA and CDR2 is YNFKEQ. CDR3 residues: CASSQSRGNSYEQYF. CDR3 DNA: TGTGCCAGCAGCCAATCGAGGGGGAACTCCTACGAGCAGTACTTC.

This sequence joins TRBV9 and TRBJ2-3; 7 nucleotides line up with TRBD1. The J segment lost 6 bases and the V segment lost 4 bases, leaving 14 bases of the junction unmatched. There are 16 residues in the CDR3. Germline loops: CDR1 SGDLS, CDR2 YYNGEE. The CDR3: CASSPLDRELGDTQYF. For the CDR3, the DNA is TGTGCCAGCAGCCCCCTAGACAGGGAATTGGGTGATACGCAGTATTTT.

The chain employs TRBV28 and TRBJ2-7; TRBD1 might be the D (6 bases). V was cut by 3 bases and J by 6 bases, with 24 bases left in between. The CDR3 extends over 17 amino acids. Germline CDR1 is MDHEN and CDR2 is SYDVKM. CDR3 residues: CASSLAAAGEQFGEQYF. The CDR3 bases are TGTGCCAGCAGTTTGGCGGCGGCAGGGGAACAATTTGGCGAGCAGTACTTC. Looking up the rest from reference TRBV28 and TRBJ2-7 gives the full variable domain: DVKVTQSSRYLVKRTGEKVFLECVQDMDHENMFWYRQDPGLGLRLIYFSYDVKMKEKGDIPEGYSVSREKKERFSLILESASTNQTSMYLCASSLAAAGEQFGEQYFGPGTRLTVT.

The chain carries TRBV4-1 and TRBJ2-7, with D unclear. The CDR3 totals 13 residues. The V gene lost 1 base and the J gene lost 5 bases, with 9 bases spanning the gap. CDR1 and CDR2 (germline): MGHRA, YSYEKL. Here the CDR3 reads CASSQALSDEQYF. For the CDR3, the DNA is TGCGCCAGCAGCCAAGCACTCTCAGACGAGCAGTACTTC.

The chain carries TRBV21-1 and TRBJ1-2; the listed D gene, TRBD1, was not tested against the DNA. TRBV21-1 is a pseudogene locus. The CDR3 has 17 residues. The CDR3 DNA reads TGTGCCAGCAGCTACTCAGGCCGGGACACCTCTAACTATGGCTACACCTTC. Protein product: CASSYSGRDTSNYGYTF.

This sequence joins TRBV5-6 and TRBJ2-3; D gene uncertain. V was cut by 1 base and J by 0 bases, with 12 bases left in between. In germline, CDR1 is SGHDT, CDR2 YYEEEE. The length of the CDR3 is 16 residues. Here the CDR3 DNA reads TGTGCCAGCAGCTTGCTGACACCTACTAGCACAGATACGCAGTATTTT. It translates to CASSLLTPTSTDTQYF.

The table lists this clone with a few counts. CDR3 sequence (DNA): TGCGCCAGCAGCTCACAAGTTAGCAATCAGCCCCAGCATTTT. It yields the protein CASSSQVSNQPQHF. V and J are TRBV4-1 and TRBJ1-5; D remains unclear. The CDR3 is made up of 14 amino acids. The germline V and J ends were trimmed by 5 bases and 0 bases, with 8 bases remaining between them. The germline CDR1 and CDR2 sequences are MGHRA and YSYEKL.

The chain uses TRBV9 and TRBJ1-2; TRBD1 aligns across 8 bases. V shed 0 bases, J shed 7 bases, and the junction held 8 bases outside the gene matches. The V gene's germline CDR1 is SGDLS and CDR2 YYNGEE. CDR3 length: 15 amino acids. The CDR3 loop reads CASSVDTGGMSGYTF. In DNA form, the CDR3 reads TGTGCCAGCAGCGTAGACACAGGGGGTATGAGTGGCTACACCTTC. Together with reference TRBV9 and TRBJ1-2, the CDR3 gives the full variable domain: DSGVTQTPKHLITATGQRVTLRCSPRSGDLSVYWYQQSLDQGLQFLIQYYNGEERAKGNILERFSAQQFPDLHSELNLSSLELGDSALYFCASSVDTGGMSGYTFGSGTRLTVV.

V usage is TRBV4-3 and J usage is TRBJ2-1; D remains unclear. This CDR3 is 13 amino acids long. Looked up from germline, CDR1 is LGHNA and CDR2 is YSLEER. Between the trimmed V and J ends, which lost 0 bases and 4 bases, there was a span of 4 bases. The CDR3 bases are TGCGCCAGCAGCCAAGATTTGTACAATGAGCAGTTCTTC. Translation: CASSQDLYNEQFF.

The chain employs TRBV7-9 and TRBJ2-7; maybe TRBD1 (6 bases). Between the trimmed V and J ends, which lost 11 bases and 0 bases, there was a span of 8 bases. The CDR3 loop spans 11 amino acids. From germline, CDR1 is SEHNR and CDR2 FQNEAQ (reference sequence). The CDR3 reads CAEGDSYEQYF. CDR3 coding DNA: TGTGCCGAGGGGGACTCCTACGAGCAGTACTTC. Variable domain in full (rest from reference TRBV7-9 and TRBJ2-7): DTGVSQNPRHKITKRGQNVTFRCDPISEHNRLYWYRQTLGQGPEFLTYFQNEAQLEKSRLLSDRFSAERPKGSFSTLEIQRTEQGDSAMYLCAEGDSYEQYFGPGTRLTVT.